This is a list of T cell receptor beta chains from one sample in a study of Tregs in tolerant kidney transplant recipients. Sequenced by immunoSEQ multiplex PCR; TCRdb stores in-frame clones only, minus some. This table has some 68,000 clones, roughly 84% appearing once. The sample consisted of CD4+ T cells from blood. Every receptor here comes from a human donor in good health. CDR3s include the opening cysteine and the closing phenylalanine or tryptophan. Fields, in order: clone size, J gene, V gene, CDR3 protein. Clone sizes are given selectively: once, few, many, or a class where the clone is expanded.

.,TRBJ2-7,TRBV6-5,CASSYSRTGIAYEQYF
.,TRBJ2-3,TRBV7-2,CASSLYLDTDTQYF
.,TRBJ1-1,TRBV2,CATSRGDTEAFF
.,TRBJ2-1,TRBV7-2,CASSLAGPWNEQFF
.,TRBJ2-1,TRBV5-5,CASSLRRESSYNEQFF
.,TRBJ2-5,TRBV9,CASSVSVHQETQYF
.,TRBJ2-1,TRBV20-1,CSARFRSEQFF
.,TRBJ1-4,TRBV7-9,CASSNRGSGEKLFF
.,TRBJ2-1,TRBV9,CASSVGILPGAGKYNEQFF
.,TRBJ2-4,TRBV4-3,CASSPLQDGNIQYF
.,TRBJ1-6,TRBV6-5,CASSRTGTVNSPLHF
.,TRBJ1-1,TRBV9,CASSADYRGRAFF
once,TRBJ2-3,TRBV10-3,CAISESASGGARADTQYF
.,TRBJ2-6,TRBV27,CASSRRGTDNTGANVLTF
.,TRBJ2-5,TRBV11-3,CASSPSAVRQETQYF
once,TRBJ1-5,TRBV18,CASSPTVQGNQPQHF
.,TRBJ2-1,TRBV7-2,CASSLLSGDSNEQFF
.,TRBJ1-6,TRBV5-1,CASSWTGDRDSPLHF
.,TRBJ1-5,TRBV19,CASSISKKGSNQPQHF
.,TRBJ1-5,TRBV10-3,CATTETGDQPQHF
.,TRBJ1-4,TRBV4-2,CASSQEWGIRLFF
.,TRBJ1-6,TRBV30,CAWDLRSVWGNEDSPLHF
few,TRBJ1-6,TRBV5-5,CASSLDPLDSYYSDNSPLHF
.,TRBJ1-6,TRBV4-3,CASSQTPLINSPLHF
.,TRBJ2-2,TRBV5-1,CASSLNGELFF
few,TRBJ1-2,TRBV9,CASDRDGYGYTF
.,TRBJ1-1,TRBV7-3,CASSLGKTTEAFF
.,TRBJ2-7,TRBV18,CASSPRARDYEQYF
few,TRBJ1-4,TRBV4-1,CASSQVRGSNEKLFF
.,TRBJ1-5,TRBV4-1,CASSHDTGFNQPQHF
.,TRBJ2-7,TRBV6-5,CASSRDPTYEQYF